This T cell receptor (beta chain) was recovered during a study of T cell responses to AZD1222 COVID-19 vaccine. Study conclusions and caveats: All repertoire sampling was performed exclusively after the peak T cell response. Nearly half of spike-specific TCRs reportedly go after variant regions that carry no mutations. After two AZD1222 doses, spike-specific TCR breadth and depth rose versus day 0. The donor cohort was predominantly white British with a female majority, and clonal diversity may have been underestimated.

This clone was detected once. Its target is unknown. CDR3 length: 15 residues. Looked up from germline, CDR1 is SGHRS and CDR2 is YFSETQ. V was clipped by 0 bases and J by 6 bases; unmatched bases: 5. Produced via immunoSEQ multiplex PCR; TCRdb's table is partial and in-frame only. The sample consists of 100,000 to 150,000 clones, 89% of them appearing once. The source of this sequence is an adult in good health. V is TRBV5-1 and J is TRBJ1-4; 7 nucleotides align to TRBD1. Source: peripheral blood, taken on day 0 of AZD1222 vaccination. CDR3 sequence (DNA): TGCGCCAGCAGCTTGGTGGCAGGGGGGGATGAAAAACTGTTTTTT. Its protein is CASSLVAGGDEKLFF.